This T cell receptor (beta chain) was observed in a study of T cell responses to AZD1222 COVID-19 vaccine. Study-wide results and caveats: Spike was spanned by vaccine-associated CD4 TCRs, which were dominant at 160-218 and 743-854. Clonal diversity may have been underestimated in mostly white British donors.

Note on this clone: Its antigen is unidentified.

Per the germline V gene, CDR1 is GTSNPN and CDR2 is SVGIG (reference sequence). This CDR3 is built from 13 residues. V gave up 0 bases and J gave up 6 bases, with 9 bases separating them. Clones were sequenced by immunoSEQ multiplex PCR, and TCRdb holds only the in-frame ones, with some missing. The repertoire includes about 120,000 clones, over 85% of them detected once, and roughly 15% sits in the top ten. The V call is TRBV30, the J call TRBJ2-1, with TRBD1 as a possible D gene (6 bases). The source material was peripheral blood, sampled 28 days after the second AZD1222 dose. This receptor was obtained from an adult who received the AZD1222 COVID-19 vaccine. This CDR3 is CAWSVQGVNEQFF. The CDR3 nucleotides are TGTGCCTGGAGTGTACAGGGCGTCAATGAGCAGTTCTTC.